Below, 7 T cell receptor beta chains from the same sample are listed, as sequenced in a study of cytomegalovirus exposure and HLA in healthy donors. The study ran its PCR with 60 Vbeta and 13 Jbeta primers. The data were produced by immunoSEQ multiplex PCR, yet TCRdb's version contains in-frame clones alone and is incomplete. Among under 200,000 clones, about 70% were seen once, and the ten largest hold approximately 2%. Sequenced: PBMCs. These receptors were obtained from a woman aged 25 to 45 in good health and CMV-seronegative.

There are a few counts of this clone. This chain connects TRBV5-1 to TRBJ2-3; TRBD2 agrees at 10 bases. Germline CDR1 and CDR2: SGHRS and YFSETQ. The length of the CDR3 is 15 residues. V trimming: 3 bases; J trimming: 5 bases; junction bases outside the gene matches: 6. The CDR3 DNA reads TGCGCCAGCAGCTGGACTAGCGGAGTGGGAGATACGCAGTATTTT. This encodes CASSWTSGVGDTQYF.

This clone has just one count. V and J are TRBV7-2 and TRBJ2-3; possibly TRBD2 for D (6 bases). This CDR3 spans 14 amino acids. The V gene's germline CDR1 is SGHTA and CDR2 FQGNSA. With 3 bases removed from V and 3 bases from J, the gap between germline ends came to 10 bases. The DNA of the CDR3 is TGTGCCAGCAGCTTCGGGAGTACAACAGATACGCAGTATTTT. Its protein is CASSFGSTTDTQYF.

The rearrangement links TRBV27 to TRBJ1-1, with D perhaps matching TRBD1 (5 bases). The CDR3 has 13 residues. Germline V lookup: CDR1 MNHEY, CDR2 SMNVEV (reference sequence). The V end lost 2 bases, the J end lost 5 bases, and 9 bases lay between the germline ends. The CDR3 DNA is TGTGCCAGCAGTTTAATGGGGGGAACTGAAGCTTTCTTT. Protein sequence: CASSLMGGTEAFF.

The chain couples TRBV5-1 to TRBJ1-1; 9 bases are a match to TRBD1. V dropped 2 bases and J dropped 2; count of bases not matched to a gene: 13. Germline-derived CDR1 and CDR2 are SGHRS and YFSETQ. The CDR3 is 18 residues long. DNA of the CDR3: TGCGCCAGCAGCTTAGTGCCCGGAGGGACAGGGACAAACACTGAAGCTTTCTTT. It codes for CASSLVPGGTGTNTEAFF.

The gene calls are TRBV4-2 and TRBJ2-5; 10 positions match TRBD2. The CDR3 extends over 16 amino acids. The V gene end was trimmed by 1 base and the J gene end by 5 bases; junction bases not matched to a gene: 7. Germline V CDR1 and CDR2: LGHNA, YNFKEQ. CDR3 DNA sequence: TGTGCCAGCAGCCAAGTAAGCGGGAGGGCCGCGGAGACCCAGTACTTC. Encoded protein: CASSQVSGRAAETQYF.

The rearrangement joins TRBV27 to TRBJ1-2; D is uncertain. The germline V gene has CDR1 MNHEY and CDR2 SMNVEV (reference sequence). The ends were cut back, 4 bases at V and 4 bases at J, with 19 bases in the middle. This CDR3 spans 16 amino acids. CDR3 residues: CASSYDPEGKSYGYTF. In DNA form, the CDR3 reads TGTGCCAGCAGTTATGATCCCGAGGGAAAGTCCTATGGCTACACCTTC.

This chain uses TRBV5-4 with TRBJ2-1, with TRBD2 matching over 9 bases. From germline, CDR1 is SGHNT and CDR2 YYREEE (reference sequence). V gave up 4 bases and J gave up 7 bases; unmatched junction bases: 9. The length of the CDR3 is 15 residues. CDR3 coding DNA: TGTGCCAGCAGCGATGGGGGGCGGGGGGGAAATGAGCAGTTCTTC. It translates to CASSDGGRGGNEQFF.